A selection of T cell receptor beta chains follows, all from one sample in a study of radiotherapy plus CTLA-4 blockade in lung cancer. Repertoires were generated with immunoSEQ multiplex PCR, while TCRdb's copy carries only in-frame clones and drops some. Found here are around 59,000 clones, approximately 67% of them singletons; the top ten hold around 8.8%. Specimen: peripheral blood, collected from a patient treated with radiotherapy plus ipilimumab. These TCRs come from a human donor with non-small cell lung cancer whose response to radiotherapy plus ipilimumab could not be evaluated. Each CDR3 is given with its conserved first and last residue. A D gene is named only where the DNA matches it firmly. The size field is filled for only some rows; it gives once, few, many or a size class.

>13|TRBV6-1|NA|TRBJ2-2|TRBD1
CASRDRGTGELFF
TGTGCCAGCAGGGACAGGGGCACCGGGGAGCTGTTTTTT
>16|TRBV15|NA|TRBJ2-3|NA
CATSRDQRGGTDTQYF
TGTGCCACCAGCAGAGATCAAAGGGGAGGAACAGATACGCAGTATTTT
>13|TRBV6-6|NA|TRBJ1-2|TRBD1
CASSQDRDYGYTF
TGTGCCAGCAGTCAGGACAGGGACTATGGCTACACCTTC
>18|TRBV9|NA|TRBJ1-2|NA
CASSVEERGLPGRYGYTF
TGTGCCAGCAGCGTAGAGGAGAGAGGGCTACCAGGCCGCTATGGCTACACCTTC
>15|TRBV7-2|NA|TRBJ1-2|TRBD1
CASSQGQGGLYGYTF
TGTGCCAGCAGCCAAGGACAGGGAGGCCTCTATGGCTACACCTTC
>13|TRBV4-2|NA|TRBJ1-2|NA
CASSQGAQGGYTF
TGTGCCAGCAGCCAAGGGGCTCAGGGGGGCTACACCTTC
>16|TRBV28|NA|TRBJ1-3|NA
CASALDSRDSGNTIYF
TGTGCCAGCGCCCTCGACAGCCGAGACTCTGGAAACACCATATATTTT
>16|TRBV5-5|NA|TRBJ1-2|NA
CASSHDREGLDYGYTF
TGCGCCAGCAGCCACGACCGGGAGGGGTTGGACTATGGCTACACCTTC
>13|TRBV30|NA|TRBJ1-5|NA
CAWTAGSNQPQHF
TGTGCCTGGACGGCAGGGTCTAATCAGCCCCAGCATTTT
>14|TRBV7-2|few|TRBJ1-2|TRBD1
CASSLAGTAYGYTF
TGTGCCAGCAGCTTAGCCGGGACAGCCTATGGCTACACCTTC
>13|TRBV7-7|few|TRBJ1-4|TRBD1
CASSSVTGGKLFF
TGTGCCAGCAGCTCCGTGACAGGGGGAAAACTGTTTTTT
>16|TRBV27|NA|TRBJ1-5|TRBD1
CASSPSSRGRNQPQHF
TGTGCCAGCAGTCCAAGCTCCAGGGGGCGGAATCAGCCCCAGCATTTT
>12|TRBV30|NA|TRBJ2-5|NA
CAWSPGGETQYF
TGTGCCTGGAGTCCCGGGGGAGAGACCCAGTACTTC
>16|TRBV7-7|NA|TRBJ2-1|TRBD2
CASSLFPSGEYNEQFF
TGTGCCAGCAGCTTGTTTCCTAGCGGGGAATACAATGAGCAGTTCTTC
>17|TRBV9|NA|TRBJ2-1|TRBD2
CASSLGTSGSSYNEQFF
TGTGCCAGCAGCCTCGGGACTAGCGGAAGCTCCTACAATGAGCAGTTCTTC
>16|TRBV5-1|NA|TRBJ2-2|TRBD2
CASSLALAGVTGELFF
TGCGCCAGCAGCTTGGCGCTAGCGGGAGTCACCGGGGAGCTGTTTTTT
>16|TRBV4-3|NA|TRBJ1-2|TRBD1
CASSQGGTEDLYGYTF
TGCGCCAGCAGCCAAGGCGGGACAGAGGACCTCTATGGCTACACCTTC
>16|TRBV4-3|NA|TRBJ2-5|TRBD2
CASSQETSAGGVTQYF
TGCGCCAGCAGCCAAGAGACTAGCGCGGGAGGGGTGACCCAGTACTTC
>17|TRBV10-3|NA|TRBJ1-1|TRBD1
CAISEGTGGITNTEAFF
TGTGCCATCAGTGAGGGGACAGGGGGCATCACGAACACTGAAGCTTTCTTT
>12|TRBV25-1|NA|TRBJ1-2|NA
CASSQQPYGYTF
TGTGCCAGCAGTCAACAGCCCTATGGCTACACCTTC
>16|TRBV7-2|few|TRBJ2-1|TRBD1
CASSLDPGTGGNEQFF
TGTGCCAGCAGCTTAGATCCGGGCACAGGGGGTAATGAGCAGTTCTTC
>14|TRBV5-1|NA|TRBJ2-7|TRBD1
CASSPGQGSYEQYF
TGCGCCAGCAGCCCGGGACAGGGGTCCTACGAGCAGTACTTC
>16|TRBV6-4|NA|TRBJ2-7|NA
CASSDWRAGRSYEQYF
TGTGCCAGCAGCGACTGGAGGGCGGGGAGGTCCTACGAGCAGTACTTC
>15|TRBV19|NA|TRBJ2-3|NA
CASTDRGSRGDTQYF
TGTGCCAGTACCGATCGGGGGAGTCGGGGGGATACGCAGTATTTT
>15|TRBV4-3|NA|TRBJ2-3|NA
CASSQDREGADTQYF
TGCGCCAGCAGCCAAGATCGCGAAGGGGCGGATACGCAGTATTTT
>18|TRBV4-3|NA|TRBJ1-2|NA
CASSPDPGVTGSRGGYTF
TGCGCCAGCAGCCCAGATCCTGGGGTGACAGGCTCAAGGGGTGGCTACACCTTC
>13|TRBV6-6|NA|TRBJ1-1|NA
CASSYSTTGQAFF
TGTGCCAGCAGTTACTCGACAACAGGGCAAGCTTTCTTT
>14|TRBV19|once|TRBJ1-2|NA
CASSTGRGRDGYTF
TGTGCCAGTAGTACGGGGAGGGGAAGAGATGGCTACACCTTC
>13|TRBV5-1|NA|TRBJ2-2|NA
CASMTAAPGELFF
TGCGCCAGCATGACTGCCGCGCCCGGGGAGCTGTTTTTT
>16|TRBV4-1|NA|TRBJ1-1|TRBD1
CASSHLGQGMNTEAFF
TGCGCCAGCAGCCATCTGGGACAGGGGATGAACACTGAAGCTTTCTTT
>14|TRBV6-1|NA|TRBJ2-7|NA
CASSETGQGYEQYF
TGTGCCAGCAGTGAAACGGGACAAGGCTACGAGCAGTACTTC
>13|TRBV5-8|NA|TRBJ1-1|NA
CASSLVAGTEAFF
TGTGCCAGCAGCTTGGTCGCGGGCACTGAAGCTTTCTTT
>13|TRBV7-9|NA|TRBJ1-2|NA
CASSLGRVYGYTF
TGTGCCAGCAGCTTAGGCAGGGTCTATGGCTACACCTTC